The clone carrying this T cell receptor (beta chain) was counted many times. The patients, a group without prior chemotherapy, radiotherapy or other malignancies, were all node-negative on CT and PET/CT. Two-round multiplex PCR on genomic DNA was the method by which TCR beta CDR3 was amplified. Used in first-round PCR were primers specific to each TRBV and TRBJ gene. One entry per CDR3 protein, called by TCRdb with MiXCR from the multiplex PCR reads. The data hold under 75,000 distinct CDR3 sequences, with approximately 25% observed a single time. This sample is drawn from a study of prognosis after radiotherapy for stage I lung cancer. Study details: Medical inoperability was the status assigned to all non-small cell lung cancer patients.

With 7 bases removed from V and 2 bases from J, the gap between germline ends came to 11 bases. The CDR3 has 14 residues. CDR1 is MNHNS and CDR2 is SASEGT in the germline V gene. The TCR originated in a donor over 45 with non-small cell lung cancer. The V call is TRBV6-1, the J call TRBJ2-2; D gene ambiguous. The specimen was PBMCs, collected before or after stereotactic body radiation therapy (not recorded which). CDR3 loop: CASIRHQNTGELFF. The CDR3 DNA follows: TGTGCCAGCATTAGACACCAAAACACCGGGGAGCTGTTTTTT.